This TCR beta chain was captured by sequencing in a study of regulatory T cells in long-lasting Graves disease listed by TCRdb under 2021. General notes on the study: Newly diagnosed Graves' disease patients had taken antithyroid drugs for less than 3 months. A total of roughly 33 samples were covered by TCR sequencing, comprising 13 persistent and approximately 20 newly diagnosed Graves' disease patients. The study was conducted in China and was registered as a clinical trial. Patients with persistent Graves' disease were compared with patients with newly diagnosed Graves' disease using TCR sequencing and RNA sequencing of peripheral blood. On the study overall, not on this receptor specifically: More public clonotypes were shared among persistent patients (roughly 2,700) than among newly diagnosed patients (more than 900). TRBV28, TRBJ1-2 and TRBJ2-5 were preferentially used in persistent disease, while TRBV20-1 and TRBJ2-1 were favored in newly diagnosed disease. Sequencing and analysis were restricted to the TCR beta chain. Peripheral blood alone was examined, since thyroid tissue, which constituted the primary lesion, could not be accessed. The authors acknowledged the small sample size as a limitation that may reduce accuracy. Compared with newly diagnosed patients, patients with persistent Graves' disease had lower TCR Shannon entropy and fewer highly expanded clones, which suggests clonal expansion.

Library prep was done by multiplex PCR. The sequencer was an Illumina HiSeq 4000. iRepertoire HTBI primers and Arm-PCR amplification of CDR3 regions were used to construct TCR beta libraries. Before sequencing, the PCR products underwent gel purification. Per the authors' processing: Across samples, 55 to 80 TRBV and around 15 TRBJ segments were identified and used for gene usage analysis of CDR3 amino acid clonotypes. COPE and FqMerger were used to merge the filtered high-quality paired reads into contigs. BLAST was used to align contigs to IMGT TRBV, TRBD and TRBJ reference genes, with CDR3 defined following IMGT. Any clonotype with a frequency above 0.1% was counted as a highly expanded clone. Repertoire diversity was measured by Shannon entropy, and V-J evenness by the Gini coefficient. Clonotypes shared by more than one individual were considered public. TCRdb itself trimmed the public reads at Q25 with fastp, ran MiXCR and retained productive beta chains. Rows merge per CDR3 protein into single entries with the most common DNA and genes. Clone size and V and J calls follow TCRdb, not the original study. Within this sample are roughly 500,000 distinct CDR3 sequences, with more than 10% of them counted one time only. In total, the top ten clones hold roughly 8.9% of the sample.

This clonotype was observed at least ten times. Its antigen target is currently unknown. The record has no base qualities; no much larger clone is one base away. Taken from cysteine to phenylalanine, the CDR3 has 13 residues. The DNA shown is the 39-base CDR3, in frame from base 1. Deletion took 3 bases off V and 7 bases off J, with a span of 13 bases between the germline ends. Per the germline V gene (reference sequence), DFQATT is the CDR1 and SNEGSKA is the CDR2. The time point tag for this specimen amounts to: newly diagnosed GD, antithyroid drugs for less than 3 months. RNA was extracted from PBMCs in TRIzol for both TCR sequencing and RNA sequencing. The diagnosis of Graves' disease was made according to American Thyroid Association guidelines. Patients for the study were recruited at an endocrinology department in Xi'an, China. Each patient gave 8.5 to 9.5 milliliters of peripheral blood, collected in an EDTA anticoagulant tube. Ficoll Paque Plus density gradient separation was used to isolate PBMCs, and no further T cell sorting was performed. An Agilent 2100 Bioanalyzer and agarose gel were used to check RNA quality, and a NanoDrop 2000 was used to measure RNA concentration.

The sample was also linked to a second study, of T cells in Graves' hyperthyroidism and ophthalmopathy. The second study also describes: A patient counted as having stable Graves' hyperthyroidism if no progression to ophthalmopathy occurred over 18 months of follow-up. Hyperthyroidism patients were aged 18 to 65 years and newly diagnosed, with disease duration of less than 2 months. Any patient with an uncontrolled infection, another autoimmune disease, pregnancy or lactation was excluded. Diagnoses were established on the basis of clinical symptoms, serum thyroxine and TRAb, thyroid ultrasound, and orbital computed tomography. The first round of RT-PCR for the TCR CDR3 was performed with the HTBI primer set and the Qiagen OneStep RT-PCR kit. Most expanded thyroid clonotypes (frequency above 0.001) were also found in blood, which suggests that blood repertoires may mirror thyroid immune responses. A model built on a 13 V-J signature distinguished ophthalmopathy from stable hyperthyroidism, reaching approximately 89% sensitivity and about 81% specificity in cross-validation and 80%/75% in testing. In validation, progression to ophthalmopathy was predicted by the model with 70% to 71% sensitivity and roughly 72% specificity, a median of 6.5 months before onset. To identify TCR V-J signatures that set the groups apart, the researchers used a discovery cohort of about a hundred patients, made up of 40 to 45 with Graves' ophthalmopathy and about 60 with stable Graves' hyperthyroidism. An independent validation cohort of under 20 hyperthyroidism patients and over 15 patients who later progressed to ophthalmopathy tested prospective prediction of ophthalmopathy. The roughly 100 discovery patients were divided at random into training and test sets in a 7:3 ratio. In more than 5 Graves' hyperthyroidism patients, the study also compared T-cell repertoires from thyroid tissue with T-cell repertoires from blood. Following sampling, methimazole starting at 30 mg daily was given to hyperthyroidism patients, and high-dose intravenous methylprednisolone was given to ophthalmopathy patients. Libraries were constructed in a second round of multiplex PCR, after which size selection and purification were carried out. Libraries were sequenced paired-end with 100 bp reads on an Illumina HiSeq2000. SOAPnuke was used to process the raw data, with reads discarded if the reads contained adapters or uncalled bases, had a mean Phred below 15, or lacked an exact constant-primer or identifier match. High-quality paired reads were merged using COPE v1.2.5, and each unique nucleotide sequence was defined as a clonotype. MiTCR v1.1 was used to align the clonotypes against IMGT TRBV, TRBD and TRBJ reference segments. The analysis was restricted to V-J combinations with a frequency above 0.0001, which together covered 99.2% of the repertoires. The TCS score was defined as the ratio of F50 (clonal expansion) to E x V (chaos), calculated using BLOSUM62-based TCRdist between CDR3 peptides within each V-J. Welch's t-statistics and random forest reduced around 510 V-J features to 13, which were used in a naive Bayes classifier (R e1071). No statistical method was used to set the sample size in advance, and investigators knew the group allocation. TCR Vbeta CDR3 sequencing of 120 to 150 peripheral blood samples (approximately 44 ophthalmopathy, about 75 hyperthyroidism and approximately 17 progressor patients) is reported in the paper.

The chain links TRBV20-1 with TRBJ2-1; the D segment cannot be called with confidence. This TCR was recovered from a woman under 40 with Graves disease. Donor details come from another sample of the same person, matched by shared clones. The specimen comprised peripheral blood mononuclear cells (PBMCs), sampled at new diagnosis, from a patient treated with antithyroid drugs. The CDR3 protein: CSASPLMGNEQFF. Read as DNA, the sequence is TGCAGTGCTAGCCCCTTGATGGGAAATGAGCAGTTCTTC.